These T cell receptor beta chains were read from a single sample in a study of neurological immune-mediated disorders. Using its own MiXCR run on the 5' RACE reads, TCRdb lists one record per CDR3 protein. The sample has more than 30,000 distinct CDR3 sequences; about 13% are singletons. The sample was PBMCs. Receptors originate from a woman between 40 and 55 years old in good health. The CDR3 runs from the conserved cysteine through the conserved F or W. The D gene is left open where the match is weak. Clone size is not always given. Where it is, it says once, few, many or a class for expanded clones.

V gene	D gene	clone size	J gene	CDR3 DNA	CDR3 protein
TRBV5-1	TRBD1	many	TRBJ1-2	TGCGCCAGCAGCCCAGGACAGGACTATGGCTACACCTTC	CASSPGQDYGYTF
TRBV12-3/TRBV12-4	NA	many	TRBJ2-7	TGTGCCAGCAGTCCCCAAGAGGGCAACGAGCAGTACTTC	CASSPQEGNEQYF
TRBV24-1	NA	many	TRBJ2-1	TGTGCCACCAGTGAGGACGGGTCCTACAATGAGCAGTTCTTC	CATSEDGSYNEQFF
TRBV20-1	TRBD2	many	TRBJ2-1	TGCAGTGCTAGAGATTCGGCTAGCGGATACAATGAGCAGTTCTTC	CSARDSASGYNEQFF
TRBV9	TRBD2	many	TRBJ2-3	TGTGCCAGCAGCGTTGGGGGGGTTAGCACAGATACGCAGTATTTT	CASSVGGVSTDTQYF
TRBV9	TRBD1	once	TRBJ1-2	TGTGCCAGCAGCCTCGCACAGGGGGACTATGGCTACACCTTC	CASSLAQGDYGYTF
TRBV3-1	NA	many	TRBJ1-3	TGTGCCAGCAGCCATAGGACTGCTGGAAACACCATATATTTT	CASSHRTAGNTIYF
TRBV7-9	TRBD2	many	TRBJ2-7	TGTGCCAGCAGCTTAGATAGCGGGGGGTACTACGAGCAGTACTTC	CASSLDSGGYYEQYF
TRBV12-3/TRBV12-4	NA	many	TRBJ2-7	TGTGCCAGCAGTTTTGACAGCTACGAGCAGTACTTC	CASSFDSYEQYF
TRBV6-6	NA	many	TRBJ1-2	TGTGCCAGCACCGGGGGGTCACGGGCTAACTATGGCTACACCTTC	CASTGGSRANYGYTF
TRBV29-1	NA	many	TRBJ1-2	TGCAGCGTTGAAGCCGGACAGAACTATGGCTACACCTTC	CSVEAGQNYGYTF
TRBV7-2	NA	many	TRBJ2-7	TGTGCCAGCAGCTTGGGGGGACAGATCTACGAGCAGTACTTC	CASSLGGQIYEQYF
TRBV10-3	TRBD1	many	TRBJ2-1	TGTGCCATCAGTGACCTTGGACAGGATGAGCAGTTCTTC	CAISDLGQDEQFF
TRBV7-6	TRBD1	many	TRBJ2-3	TGTGCCAGCAGCCGCACAGGGGGCACAGATACGCAGTATTTT	CASSRTGGTDTQYF
TRBV6-6	NA	many	TRBJ1-1	TGTGCCAGCACCTTACAAAAGAACACTGAAGCTTTCTTT	CASTLQKNTEAFF
TRBV7-2	NA	many	TRBJ1-2	TGTGCCAGCAGCTTATGGCCTACAAGGACCTATGGCTACACCTTC	CASSLWPTRTYGYTF
TRBV5-1	NA	few	TRBJ2-7	TGCGCCAGCAGCTTGGATATAGCCTACGAGCAGTACTTC	CASSLDIAYEQYF
TRBV5-6	TRBD2	many	TRBJ2-3	TGTGCCAGCAGCCGGACTAGCGGGATGAGCACAGATACGCAGTATTTT	CASSRTSGMSTDTQYF
TRBV10-2	NA	many	TRBJ2-7	TGCGCCAGCAGTGAGGGAGCGACCGAGCAGTACTTC	CASSEGATEQYF
TRBV27	NA	many	TRBJ2-1	TGTGCCAGCAGCCACACCGGGGACGCCGGCCTTGAGCAGTTCTTC	CASSHTGDAGLEQFF
TRBV5-1	NA	many	TRBJ2-5	TGCGCCAGCACCAGGGCCGGAACAGAAGAGACCCAGTACTTC	CASTRAGTEETQYF
TRBV5-1	NA	many	TRBJ1-2	TGCGCCAGCAGCTTCCAGTGGGCTAACTATGGCTACACCTTC	CASSFQWANYGYTF
TRBV20-1	TRBD1	medium-sized	TRBJ2-7	TGCAGTGCTAGAGCCACGGACAGGGACCACGAGCAGTACTTC	CSARATDRDHEQYF
TRBV11-2	TRBD2	many	TRBJ2-1	TGTGCCAGCAGCTCAGTTAGCGGGGGCTCCTACAATGAGCAGTTCTTC	CASSSVSGGSYNEQFF
TRBV7-2	TRBD2	many	TRBJ2-7	TGTGCCAGCCGAGGACTAGCGGGGGGACTCTCCTACGAGCAGTACTTC	CASRGLAGGLSYEQYF
TRBV18	NA	many	TRBJ2-6	TGTGCCAGCTCACCATGGGGCCGGGGTTCCGGGGCCAACGTCCTGACTTTC	CASSPWGRGSGANVLTF
TRBV7-8	NA	many	TRBJ1-1	TGTGCCAGCAGCTCCCAGAACACTGAAGCTTTCTTT	CASSSQNTEAFF
TRBV9	TRBD1	many	TRBJ1-5	TGTGCCAGCAGCGTAGGTGGGGACAGCCGAAATCAGCCCCAGCATTTT	CASSVGGDSRNQPQHF
TRBV30	TRBD1	NA	TRBJ1-2	TGTGCCTGGAACCCATGGGGACAGGGGCATGGCTACACCTTC	CAWNPWGQGHGYTF
TRBV2	NA	many	TRBJ1-5	TGTGCCAGCAGTGAACTGGCCTTCGGAGGGCCCCAGCATTTT	CASSELAFGGPQHF
TRBV3-1	TRBD2	many	TRBJ2-1	TGTGCCAGCAGCCAACCCGGGACTAGTGGCAATGAGCAGTTCTTC	CASSQPGTSGNEQFF
TRBV29-1	NA	many	TRBJ1-1	TGCAGCGTAGGGCAGACGGCCAGAAGGTTGAACACTGAAGCTTTCTTT	CSVGQTARRLNTEAFF
TRBV5-1	TRBD1	NA	TRBJ1-2	TGCGCCAGCAGCGGAGGGGGTACGGACAGGGCAGGAGGCTACACCTTC	CASSGGGTDRAGGYTF
TRBV15	NA	many	TRBJ1-1	TGTGCCACCAGCAGAGACCGGGGGCGAAGAACTGAAGCTTTCTTT	CATSRDRGRRTEAFF
TRBV7-2	NA	NA	TRBJ2-7	TGTGCCAGCAGCTTCCGGGACCCCCGTCGCGAGCAGTACTTC	CASSFRDPRREQYF
TRBV7-6	NA	NA	TRBJ2-5	TGTGCCAGCAGCCGAAACCAAAGAGAGACCCAGTACTTC	CASSRNQRETQYF
TRBV19	TRBD1	many	TRBJ1-1	TGTGCCAGTAGTTCCAGGGGGCGGATGAACACTGAAGCTTTCTTT	CASSSRGRMNTEAFF
TRBV5-1	NA	many	TRBJ2-3	TGCGCCAGCAGCTTGGATGGGGCCCGAGCAGATACGCAGTATTTT	CASSLDGARADTQYF
TRBV7-2	NA	many	TRBJ2-1	TGTGCCAGCAGCTTGGAGAGCTCCTCTTACAATGAGCAGTTCTTC	CASSLESSSYNEQFF
TRBV4-3	NA	many	TRBJ2-1	TGCGCCAGCAGCCAAGGAGCCGGGCGCGGACGCTCCTACAATGAGCAGTTCTTC	CASSQGAGRGRSYNEQFF
TRBV15	TRBD1	NA	TRBJ2-1	TGTGCCACCAGCAGAGATCAAGGGGGCCAGTTCTTC	CATSRDQGGQFF
TRBV5-1	NA	many	TRBJ2-1	TGCGCCAGCAGCTTGGGAGTAGACAATGAGCAGTTCTTC	CASSLGVDNEQFF
TRBV3-1	NA	many	TRBJ1-2	TGTGCCAGCAGCCAAGGCCCGGGGTCAGGCGGCTACACCTTC	CASSQGPGSGGYTF
TRBV5-5	NA	many	TRBJ1-1	TGTGCCAGCAGCCCGACAGGCTGGAACACTGAAGCTTTCTTT	CASSPTGWNTEAFF
TRBV5-1	NA	many	TRBJ2-7	TGCGCCAGCAGCGTCGACAGCTACGAGCAGTACTTC	CASSVDSYEQYF
TRBV18	NA	NA	TRBJ2-3	TGTGCCAGCTCCTCATTCGGAATAGCGGACTCAGATACGCAGTATTTT	CASSSFGIADSDTQYF
TRBV12-3/TRBV12-4	NA	many	TRBJ2-2	TGTGCCAGCAGTTTTATTGGGTTGTTGCCAGGACGGGTCGGGGAGCTGTTTTTT	CASSFIGLLPGRVGELFF
TRBV5-1	NA	many	TRBJ2-3	TGCGCCAGCAGCCCCAGGACGGATACAGATACGCAGTATTTT	CASSPRTDTDTQYF
TRBV2	NA	NA	TRBJ1-5	TGTGCCAGCAGGGTAGGGAATCAGCCCCAGCATTTT	CASRVGNQPQHF
TRBV10-3	TRBD1	many	TRBJ1-6	TGTGCCATCAGTCGGACAGGGGGCGAGAATTCACCCCTCCACTTT	CAISRTGGENSPLHF
TRBV5-1	NA	many	TRBJ1-1	TGCGCCAGCAGCCGGCAGGGCACTGAAGCTTTCTTT	CASSRQGTEAFF
TRBV10-2	TRBD1	many	TRBJ2-7	TGCGCCAGCAGACGGGCAGGGGGCCAAAACGAGCAGTACTTC	CASRRAGGQNEQYF